These 18 T cell receptor beta chains came from one sample sequenced in a study of control samples from healthy donors and cancer patients. Measured with immunoSEQ multiplex PCR; TCRdb has only the in-frame clones, and not every one. This table holds 50,000 to 65,000 clones, about nine tenths found once. Sequencing was carried out using PBMCs. All receptors come from a woman aged 50 to 60 with colorectal cancer.

The chain links TRBV3-1 (or the pseudogene TRBV3-2) to TRBJ2-2; TRBD2 agrees at 8 bases. CDR3 length equals 15 residues. V was pared by 1 base and J by 4 bases, with 2 bases of the junction left unmatched. Germline CDR1 LGHDT, CDR2 YNNKEL (reference sequence). This CDR3 is CASSQVTSGTGELFF. CDR3 nucleotide sequence: TGTGCCAGCAGCCAAGTCACTAGCGGCACCGGGGAGCTGTTTTTT.

In its sample, this clone was seen a few times. The V gene is TRBV27, the J gene TRBJ2-7; D is unresolved. The CDR3 runs 14 residues. V was cut by 0 bases and J by 0 bases, with 6 bases left in between. The V gene's germline CDR1 is MNHEY and CDR2 SMNVEV (reference sequence). CDR3 protein: CASSLSGISYEQYF. CDR3 in DNA: TGTGCCAGCAGTTTATCAGGGATCTCCTACGAGCAGTACTTC.

J is TRBJ2-3 and V is TRBV5-1; the D gene is possibly TRBD1 (6 bases). Germline V lookup: CDR1 SGHRS, CDR2 YFSETQ. This CDR3 is built from 15 residues. V was shortened by 6 bases and J by 0 bases, with 14 bases between the two germline ends. CDR3 region: CASNFGTLSTDTQYF. The CDR3 DNA follows: TGCGCCAGCAACTTCGGGACACTTAGCACAGATACGCAGTATTTT.

The chain has TRBV2 and TRBJ2-5; no definite D call. V lost 3 bases, J lost 7 bases, and 12 bases lay in between. CDR1 SNHLY and CDR2 FYNNEI come from the germline V gene. This CDR3 is built from 13 residues. The CDR3 DNA is TGTGCCAGCAGTGATCAACGCGCGGTGACCCAGTACTTC. Translated: CASSDQRAVTQYF.

The rearrangement uses TRBV4-1 and TRBJ2-7; unclear D gene. Germline lookup yields CDR1 MGHRA and CDR2 YSYEKL. This CDR3 has 16 residues. Trimming shortened V by 1 base and J by 0 bases, and 13 bases separated the two germline ends. CDR3 in amino acids: CASSQVLVVSSYEQYF. For the CDR3, the DNA is TGCGCCAGCAGCCAAGTATTAGTGGTCAGCTCCTACGAGCAGTACTTC.

The chain recombines TRBV6-5 with TRBJ2-1; D remains ambiguous. Germline V gene data show CDR1 as MNHEY and CDR2 as SVGAGI. Trimming took 7 bases from V and 10 from J, leaving 11 bases between them. The CDR3 covers 11 residues. CDR3 bases: TGTGCCAGCATTGCTGCTGGCGAGCAGTTCTTC. It yields the protein CASIAAGEQFF.

The rearrangement links TRBV5-6 to TRBJ2-1; a possible D gene is TRBD1 (6 bases). V lost 0 bases to trimming and J lost 15 bases, with 13 bases between them. The CDR3 extends over 12 amino acids. Germline V gene data show CDR1 as SGHDT and CDR2 as YYEEEE. The CDR3 reads CASSLVGGPGFF. The CDR3 DNA is TGTGCCAGCAGCTTGGTAGGGGGACCCGGGTTCTTC.

V usage is TRBV7-2 and J usage is TRBJ1-1; maybe TRBD1 (5 bases). This CDR3 contains 13 residues. Germline V gives CDR1 SGHTA, CDR2 FQGNSA. V was pared by 3 bases and J by 7 bases, with 12 bases between. Here the CDR3 reads CASSFRWGFEAFF. CDR3 coding DNA: TGTGCCAGCAGCTTCCGGTGGGGGTTTGAAGCTTTCTTT.

The chain carries TRBV20-1 and TRBJ1-2; D gene ambiguous. Germline assignment: CDR1 DFQATT and CDR2 SNEGSKA (reference sequence). The CDR3 is made up of 11 amino acids. Trimming left V 6 bases short and J 6 bases short, with 11 bases between. The CDR3 sequence is CSAIWGDGYTF. CDR3 sequence (DNA): TGCAGTGCAATTTGGGGTGATGGCTACACCTTC.

The rearrangement joins TRBV19 to TRBJ2-6; D is undetermined. CDR1 is LNHDA and CDR2 is SQIVND in the germline V gene (reference sequence). The length of the CDR3 is 13 residues. The ends were cut back, 3 bases at V and 4 bases at J, with 4 bases in the middle. The CDR3 DNA reads TGTGCCAGTAGTATTGCAGGGGCCAACGTCCTGACTTTC. This encodes CASSIAGANVLTF.

The table lists this clone with a few counts. The gene calls are TRBV7-9 and TRBJ2-1; D may be TRBD1 or TRBD2 (5 bases each). The CDR3 covers 11 residues. From germline, CDR1 is SEHNR and CDR2 FQNEAQ (reference sequence). V was shortened by 6 bases and J by 14 bases, with 14 bases between the two germline ends. The CDR3 region is CASSSGPEEFF. The CDR3 region has the DNA TGTGCCAGCAGTTCGGGACCCGAGGAGTTCTTC.

The chain recombines TRBV11-2 with TRBJ2-1; TRBD2 aligns across 8 bases. The germline V gene encodes CDR1 SGHAT and CDR2 FQNNGV. The CDR3 is 17 residues long. The V gene end was trimmed by 4 bases and the J gene end by 1 base; junction bases not matched to a gene: 9. The CDR3 loop reads CASSWTRAGVSYNEQFF. The CDR3 DNA reads as TGTGCCAGCAGCTGGACCCGAGCGGGAGTTTCCTACAATGAGCAGTTCTTC.

The chain combines TRBV18 with TRBJ1-2; no definite D call. V lost 4 bases to trimming and J lost 4 bases, with 13 bases between them. Germline CDR1 is KGHSH and CDR2 is LQKENI. The CDR3 is 14 amino acids. CDR3 protein: CASSLEGTGYGYTF. The CDR3 region has the DNA TGTGCCAGCTCACTGGAGGGAACGGGCTATGGCTACACCTTC.

The chain is built from TRBV7-9 and TRBJ1-3; D is ambiguous. There are 14 residues in the CDR3. Trimming left V 3 bases short and J 4 bases short, with 10 bases between. CDR1 and CDR2 (germline): SEHNR, FQNEAQ (reference sequence). In nucleotides, the CDR3 is TGTGCCAGCAGCTTGGCGTCGGACGGAAACACCATATATTTT. Its protein product is CASSLASDGNTIYF.

The chain uses TRBV6-6 and TRBJ2-1; D gene ambiguous. The germline V gene has CDR1 MNHNY and CDR2 SVGAGI (reference sequence). CDR3 length equals 13 residues. V gave up 6 bases and J gave up 8 bases, with 14 bases separating them. The CDR3 DNA sequence: TGTGCCAGCAGGGTCGTCCGCGGCGATGAGCAGTTCTTC. As protein: CASRVVRGDEQFF.

The sample holds one count of this clone. This chain uses TRBV6-1 with TRBJ1-4; D is perhaps TRBD1 (6 bases). V lost 0 bases and J lost 0, with 17 bases in between. The length of the CDR3 is 19 residues. Germline CDR1 MNHNS, CDR2 SASEGT. For the CDR3, the DNA is TGTGCCAGCAGTGAAGCTCGGGGGGCGAGGGGAGCAACTAATGAAAAACTGTTTTTT. Protein: CASSEARGARGATNEKLFF.

In this sample, this clone turned up once. The chain joins TRBV6-4 to TRBJ2-7; D is ambiguous. Germline-derived CDR1 and CDR2 are MRHNA and SNTAGT. The V end lost 4 bases, the J end lost 1 base, and 8 bases lay between the germline ends. The CDR3 runs to 13 residues. The chain's CDR3 is CASSVPRSYEQYF. The CDR3 DNA reads TGTGCCAGCAGTGTCCCCAGATCCTACGAGCAGTACTTC.

The J gene is TRBJ2-3, the V gene TRBV11-2, with 10 bases aligning to TRBD2. The J segment lost 3 bases and the V segment lost 5 bases, leaving 5 bases of the junction unmatched. There are 15 residues in the CDR3. Germline-derived CDR1 and CDR2 are SGHAT and FQNNGV. The CDR3 spells CASSNLAGVTDTQYF. DNA of the CDR3: TGTGCCAGCAGCAATCTAGCGGGGGTGACAGATACGCAGTATTTT.